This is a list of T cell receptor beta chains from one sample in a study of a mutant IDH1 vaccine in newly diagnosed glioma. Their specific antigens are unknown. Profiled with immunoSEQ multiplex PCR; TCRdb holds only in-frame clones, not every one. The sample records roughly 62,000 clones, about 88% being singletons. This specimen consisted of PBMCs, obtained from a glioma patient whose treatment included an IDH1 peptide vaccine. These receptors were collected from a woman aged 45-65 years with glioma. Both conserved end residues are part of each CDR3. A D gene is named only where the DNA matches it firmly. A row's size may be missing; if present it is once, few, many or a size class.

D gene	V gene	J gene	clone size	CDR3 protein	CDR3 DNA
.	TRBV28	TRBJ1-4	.	CASSPPGPNEKLFF	TGTGCCAGCAGTCCACCGGGACCTAATGAAAAACTGTTTTTT
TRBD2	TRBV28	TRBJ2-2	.	CASSTLAGGTGELFF	TGTGCCAGCAGTACCTTAGCGGGGGGCACCGGGGAGCTGTTTTTT
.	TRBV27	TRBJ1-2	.	CASSSPGGLYGYTF	TGTGCCAGCAGTTCCCCAGGAGGGCTCTATGGCTACACCTTC
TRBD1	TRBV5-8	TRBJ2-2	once	CASSTGTGIFGELFF	TGTGCCAGCAGCACCGGGACAGGGATTTTCGGGGAGCTGTTTTTT
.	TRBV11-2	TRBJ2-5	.	CASSLVGPRVHQETQYF	TGTGCCAGCAGCTTAGTGGGCCCGAGGGTCCACCAAGAGACCCAGTACTTC
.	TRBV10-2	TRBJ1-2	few	CASSDPGAFNYGYTF	TGCGCCAGCAGTGATCCCGGGGCATTTAACTATGGCTACACCTTC
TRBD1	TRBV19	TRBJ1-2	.	CASTRQGNYGYTF	TGTGCCAGTACCCGACAGGGGAACTATGGCTACACCTTC
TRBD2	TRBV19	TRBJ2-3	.	CASSPVGTSGHTQYF	TGTGCCAGTAGTCCCGTAGGGACTAGCGGTCATACGCAGTATTTT
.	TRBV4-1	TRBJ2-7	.	CASSQEDGYYEQYF	TGCGCCAGCAGCCAAGAAGACGGTTACTACGAGCAGTACTTC
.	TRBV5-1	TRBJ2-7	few	CASSPEGGAFSYEQYF	TGCGCCAGCAGCCCCGAGGGGGGCGCCTTCTCCTACGAGCAGTACTTC
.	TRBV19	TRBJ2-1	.	CASSMRTAGQFF	TGTGCCAGTAGTATGCGGACAGCTGGACAGTTCTTC
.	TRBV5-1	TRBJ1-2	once	CASRPQETNYGYTF	TGCGCCAGCAGGCCCCAGGAAACGAACTATGGCTACACCTTC
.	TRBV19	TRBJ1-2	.	CASEDRNYGYTF	TGTGCCAGTGAGGACAGAAACTATGGCTACACCTTC
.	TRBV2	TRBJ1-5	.	CAVGWGTQPQHF	TGTGCTGTTGGTTGGGGAACTCAGCCCCAGCATTTT
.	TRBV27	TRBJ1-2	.	CASSFWQGGGYTF	TGTGCCAGCAGTTTTTGGCAGGGTGGAGGCTACACCTTC
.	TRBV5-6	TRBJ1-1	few	CASSLLSEAFF	TGTGCCAGCAGCTTGTTGTCCGAAGCTTTCTTT
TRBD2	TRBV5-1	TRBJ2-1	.	CASSLLAGSSYNEQFF	TGCGCCAGCAGCCTATTAGCGGGGAGCTCCTACAATGAGCAGTTCTTC
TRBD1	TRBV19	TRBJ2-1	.	CASSSQQGATYNEQFF	TGTGCCAGTAGTTCACAGCAGGGGGCGACCTACAATGAGCAGTTCTTC
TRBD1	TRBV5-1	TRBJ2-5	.	CASTRDSGFGETQYF	TGCGCCAGCACCCGGGACAGCGGATTCGGAGAGACCCAGTACTTC
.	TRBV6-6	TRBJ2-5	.	CASSYPRFSETQYF	TGTGCCAGCAGTTACCCCCGGTTTTCGGAGACCCAGTACTTC
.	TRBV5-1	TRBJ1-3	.	CASSLDSGPGNTIYF	TGCGCCAGCAGCTTGGATTCAGGGCCGGGAAACACCATATATTTT
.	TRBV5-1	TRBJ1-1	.	CASRPGRGRGDTEAFF	TGCGCCAGCAGGCCTGGCAGGGGCCGAGGGGACACTGAAGCTTTCTTT
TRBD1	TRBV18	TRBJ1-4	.	CASSSDQGGREKLFF	TGTGCCAGCTCTTCGGACCAGGGGGGGCGTGAAAAACTGTTTTTT
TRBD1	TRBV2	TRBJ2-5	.	CASRRDSRETQYF	TGTGCCAGCAGGAGGGACAGCAGAGAGACCCAGTACTTC
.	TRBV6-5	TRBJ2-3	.	CASSYSRYRTDTQYF	TGTGCCAGCAGTTACTCCCGGTACAGGACAGATACGCAGTATTTT
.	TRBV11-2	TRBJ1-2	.	CASSLLGSSGYTF	TGTGCCAGCAGCCTACTGGGCTCGAGTGGCTACACCTTC
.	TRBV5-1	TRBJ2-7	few	CASSLVPGSYEQYF	TGCGCCAGCAGCTTGGTCCCAGGATCCTACGAGCAGTACTTC
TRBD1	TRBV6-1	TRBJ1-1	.	CASTRTGDSTEAFF	TGTGCCAGCACCCGGACAGGGGACAGCACTGAAGCTTTCTTT
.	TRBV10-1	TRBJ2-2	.	CASSGRGAGELFF	TGCGCCAGCAGCGGACGGGGGGCGGGGGAGCTGTTTTTT
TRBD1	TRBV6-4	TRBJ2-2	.	CASSDSGQGNTGELFF	TGTGCCAGCAGTGACTCGGGACAGGGGAACACCGGGGAGCTGTTTTTT
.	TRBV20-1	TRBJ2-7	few	CSANQIYEQYF	TGCAGTGCTAACCAGATCTACGAGCAGTACTTC
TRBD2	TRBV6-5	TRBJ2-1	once	CASSYSGTSSYNEQFF	TGTGCCAGCAGTTACTCGGGGACTAGCTCCTACAATGAGCAGTTCTTC
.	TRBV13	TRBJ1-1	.	CASSRLIGTEAFF	TGTGCCAGCTCTCGATTGATCGGCACTGAAGCTTTCTTT
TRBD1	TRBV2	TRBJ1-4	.	CASSGQGRNEKLFF	TGTGCCAGCAGCGGACAGGGGCGGAATGAAAAACTGTTTTTT
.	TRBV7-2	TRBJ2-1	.	CASSFFGAHNEQFF	TGTGCCAGCAGCTTTTTCGGGGCCCACAATGAGCAGTTCTTC
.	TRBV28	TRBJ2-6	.	CASSRISGANVLTF	TGTGCCAGCAGCCGTATTTCTGGGGCCAACGTCCTGACTTTC
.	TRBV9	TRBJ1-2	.	CASSTGQINYGYTF	TGTGCCAGCAGCACAGGGCAGATTAACTATGGCTACACCTTC
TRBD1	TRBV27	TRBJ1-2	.	CASSLYPTGYYGYTF	TGTGCCAGCAGTTTATACCCGACAGGGTACTATGGCTACACCTTC
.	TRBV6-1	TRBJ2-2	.	CAIDDRINTGELFF	TGTGCCATTGATGACAGAATTAACACCGGGGAGCTGTTTTTT
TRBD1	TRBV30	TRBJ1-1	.	CASKGATGNTEAFF	TGTGCCTCAAAGGGGGCCACGGGAAATACTGAAGCTTTCTTT
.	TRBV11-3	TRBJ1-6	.	CASSFRTAGNSPLHF	TGTGCCAGCAGTTTTAGGACAGCCGGTAATTCACCCCTCCACTTT
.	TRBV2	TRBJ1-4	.	CASSADLSTNEKLFF	TGTGCCAGCAGTGCGGACCTTTCAACTAATGAAAAACTGTTTTTT
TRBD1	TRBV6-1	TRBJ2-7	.	CASSKRGQGGNEQYF	TGTGCCAGCAGCAAGAGGGGACAGGGAGGAAACGAGCAGTACTTC
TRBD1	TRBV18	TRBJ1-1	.	CASSPQGATEAFF	TGTGCCAGCTCACCTCAGGGGGCGACTGAAGCTTTCTTT
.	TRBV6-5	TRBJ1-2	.	CASSSLSGGGSYGYTF	TGTGCCAGCAGTTCATTATCCGGCGGGGGATCCTATGGCTACACCTTC
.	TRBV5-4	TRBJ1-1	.	CASSVQGSNTEAFF	TGTGCCAGCAGCGTCCAGGGGTCGAACACTGAAGCTTTCTTT
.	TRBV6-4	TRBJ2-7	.	CASSKGPGYEQYF	TGTGCCAGCAGTAAAGGACCGGGCTACGAGCAGTACTTC
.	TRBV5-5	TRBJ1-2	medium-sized	CASSNGPWDPFYGYTF	TGTGCCAGCAGCAACGGCCCCTGGGACCCCTTCTATGGCTACACCTTC
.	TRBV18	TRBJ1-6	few	CASSPPPAGSPLHF	TGTGCCAGCTCACCTCCGCCAGCCGGTTCACCCCTCCACTTT
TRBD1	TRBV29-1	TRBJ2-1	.	CSARTGGDEQFF	TGCAGCGCCAGGACAGGCGGTGATGAGCAGTTCTTC
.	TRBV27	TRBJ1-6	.	CASSLSGGSYNSPLHF	TGTGCCAGCAGTTTATCGGGAGGCTCCTATAATTCACCCCTCCACTTT
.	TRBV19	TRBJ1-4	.	CASRGAGTGLFF	TGTGCCAGTAGAGGCGCAGGGACGGGACTGTTTTTT
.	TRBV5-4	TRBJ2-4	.	CASSPASDRGGRNIQYF	TGTGCCAGCAGCCCCGCCAGTGACAGGGGAGGGAGAAACATTCAGTACTTC